This TCR beta chain was recorded in a study of monozygotic twins with inflammatory bowel disease. The UMIs carried a 6-nucleotide sample barcode, and they were added by template switching. TCRdb re-called the 5' RACE reads; every CDR3 protein appears as one record, without DNA. This sample lists over 150,000 distinct CDR3 sequences; its ten largest clones have about 2.7%. Germline CDR1 reads MNHEY; CDR2 reads SVGAGI. This CDR3 region has 18 residues. The chain recombines TRBV6-5 with TRBJ2-2. The clonotype was recovered from a human donor with ulcerative colitis or Crohn's disease, or a healthy co-twin of an affected twin (not recorded which). Sequencing was performed on blood. CDR3 region: CASSYSRVRSGNAGELFF.